Here is one T cell receptor beta chain with its context. The repertoire was sequenced with immunoSEQ multiplex PCR; TCRdb's copy has only in-frame clones and lacks some. The sample includes tens of thousands of clones, about nine tenths seen only once; the top ten take under 3%. This sample stems from a study of T cells after posttransplantation cyclophosphamide. Busulfan-fludarabine conditioning, marrow transplant, and cyclophosphamide on days +3 and +4 were administered. Germline CDR1 reads SGHAT; CDR2 reads FQNNGV. Germline trimming cut 5 bases from V and 8 bases from J; bases unmatched to any gene: 8. This CDR3 has 13 amino acids.

The sequence derives from a male patient between 55 and 70 years old who received an allogeneic stem cell transplant from a related donor and was CMV-positive. Some of the T cells might come from the graft donor. The source was PBMCs, collected roughly 59 days after allogeneic stem cell transplant with posttransplant cyclophosphamide. The rearrangement uses TRBV11-2 and TRBJ1-1; 7 nucleotides line up with TRBD1. DNA for the CDR3: TGTGCCAGCAGCGATCCCAGGGGGTTCGAAGCTTTCTTT. Protein sequence: CASSDPRGFEAFF.